This TCR beta chain was profiled in a study of blood T cell repertoires in COVID-19. Whole-study context: Sample material is recorded as cDNA or gDNA derived from T cells, B-cell-depleted T cells, or PBMCs.

How the authors handled the data: Counts of nucleated cells, estimated from reference gene primer amplification, were obtained. Clones were read by immunoSEQ multiplex PCR, and TCRdb kept only the in-frame ones, dropping some. V and J calls and clone size come straight from that table; D and trimming were deduced from the DNA. The sample contains about 200,000 clones, around 80% of which appear only once. J was trimmed by 3 bases and V by 5 bases; bases with no gene match: 5. CDR3 length: 15 amino acids. Germline lookup yields CDR1 MNHEY and CDR2 SVGEGT. The genes are TRBV6-2 or TRBV6-3 and TRBJ2-2, with TRBD1 identical over 8 bases. This sequence was found in a woman aged 70 to 79 with acute or convalescent COVID-19. Specimen: peripheral blood. The CDR3 DNA sequence: TGTGCCAGCAGTAATCAGGGGGCTCACACCGGGGAGCTGTTTTTT. Amino acid sequence: CASSNQGAHTGELFF.